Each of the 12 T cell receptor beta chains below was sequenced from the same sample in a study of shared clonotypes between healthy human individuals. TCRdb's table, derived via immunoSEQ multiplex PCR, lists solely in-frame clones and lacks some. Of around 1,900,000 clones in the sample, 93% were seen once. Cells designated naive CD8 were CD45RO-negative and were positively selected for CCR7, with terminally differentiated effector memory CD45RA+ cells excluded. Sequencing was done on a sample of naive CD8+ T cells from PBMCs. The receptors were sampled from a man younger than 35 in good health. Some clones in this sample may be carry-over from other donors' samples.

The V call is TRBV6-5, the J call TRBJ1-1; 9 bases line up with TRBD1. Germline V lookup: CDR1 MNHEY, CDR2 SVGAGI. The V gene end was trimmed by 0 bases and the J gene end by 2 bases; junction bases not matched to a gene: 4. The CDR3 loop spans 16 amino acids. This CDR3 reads CASSYSGQGPNTEAFF. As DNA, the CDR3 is TGTGCCAGCAGTTACTCCGGACAGGGGCCAAACACTGAAGCTTTCTTT.

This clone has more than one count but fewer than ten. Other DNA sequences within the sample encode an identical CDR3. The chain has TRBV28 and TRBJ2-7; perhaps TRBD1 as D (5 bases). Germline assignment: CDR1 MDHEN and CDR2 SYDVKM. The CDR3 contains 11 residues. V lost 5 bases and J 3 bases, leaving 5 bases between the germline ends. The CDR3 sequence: CASSDSYEQYF. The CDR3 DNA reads TGTGCCAGCAGTGACAGCTACGAGCAGTACTTC.

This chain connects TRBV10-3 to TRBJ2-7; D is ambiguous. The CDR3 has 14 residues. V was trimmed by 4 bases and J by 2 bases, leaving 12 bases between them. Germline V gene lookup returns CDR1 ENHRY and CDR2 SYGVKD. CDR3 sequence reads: CAISGTMKAYEQYF. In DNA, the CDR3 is TGTGCCATCAGTGGGACGATGAAGGCCTACGAGCAGTACTTC.

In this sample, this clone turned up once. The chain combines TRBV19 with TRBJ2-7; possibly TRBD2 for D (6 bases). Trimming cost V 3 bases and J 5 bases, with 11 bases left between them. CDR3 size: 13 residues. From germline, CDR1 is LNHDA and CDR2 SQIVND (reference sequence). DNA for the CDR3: TGTGCCAGTAGTATGCGGGGACTGAACGAGCAGTACTTC. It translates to CASSMRGLNEQYF.

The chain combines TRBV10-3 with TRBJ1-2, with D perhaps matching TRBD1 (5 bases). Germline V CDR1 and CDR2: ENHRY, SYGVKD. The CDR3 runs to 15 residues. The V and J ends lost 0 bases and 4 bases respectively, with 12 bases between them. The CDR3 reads CAISESWGPIYGYTF. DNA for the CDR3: TGTGCCATCAGTGAGTCTTGGGGACCGATCTATGGCTACACCTTC.

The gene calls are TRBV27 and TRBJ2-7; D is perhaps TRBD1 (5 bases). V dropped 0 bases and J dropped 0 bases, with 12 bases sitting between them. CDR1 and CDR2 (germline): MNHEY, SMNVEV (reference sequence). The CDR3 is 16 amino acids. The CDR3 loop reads CASSLSKGELSYEQYF. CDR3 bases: TGTGCCAGCAGTTTATCGAAAGGGGAACTCTCCTACGAGCAGTACTTC.

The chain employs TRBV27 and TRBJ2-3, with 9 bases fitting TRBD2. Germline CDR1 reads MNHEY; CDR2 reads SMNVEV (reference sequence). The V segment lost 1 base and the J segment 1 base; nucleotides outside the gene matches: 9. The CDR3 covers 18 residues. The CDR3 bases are TGTGCCAGCAGTTTATGGGCTGGGTGGACTAGCGGCACAGATACGCAGTATTTT. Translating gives CASSLWAGWTSGTDTQYF.

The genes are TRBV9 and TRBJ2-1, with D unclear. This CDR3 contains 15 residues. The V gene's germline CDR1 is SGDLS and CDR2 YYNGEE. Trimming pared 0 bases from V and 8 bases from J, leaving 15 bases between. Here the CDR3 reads CASSVGTTLLDEQFF. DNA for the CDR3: TGTGCCAGCAGCGTAGGTACCACTCTTCTCGATGAGCAGTTCTTC.

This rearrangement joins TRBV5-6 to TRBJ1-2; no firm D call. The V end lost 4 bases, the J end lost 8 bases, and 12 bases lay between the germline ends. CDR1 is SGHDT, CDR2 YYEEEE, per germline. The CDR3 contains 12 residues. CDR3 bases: TGTGCCAGCAGCCCGGACCGTCGGGGCTACACCTTC. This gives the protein CASSPDRRGYTF.

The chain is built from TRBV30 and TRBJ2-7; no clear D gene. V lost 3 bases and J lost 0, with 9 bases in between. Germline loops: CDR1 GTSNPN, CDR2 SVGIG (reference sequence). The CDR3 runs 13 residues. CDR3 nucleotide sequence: TGTGCCTGGAGATCGGATCTCTCCTACGAGCAGTACTTC. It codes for CAWRSDLSYEQYF.

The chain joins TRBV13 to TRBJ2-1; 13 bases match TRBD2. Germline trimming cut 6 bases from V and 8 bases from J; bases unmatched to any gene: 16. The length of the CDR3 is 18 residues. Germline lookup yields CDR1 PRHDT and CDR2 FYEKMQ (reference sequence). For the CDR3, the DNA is TGTGCCAGCAGGTCACGACTAGCGGGAGGAGGTGGGTACCATGAGCAGTTCTTC. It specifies CASRSRLAGGGGYHEQFF. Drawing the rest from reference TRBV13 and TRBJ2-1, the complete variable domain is AAGVIQSPRHLIKEKRETATLKCYPIPRHDTVYWYQQGPGQDPQFLISFYEKMQSDKGSIPDRFSAQQFSDYHSELNMSSLELGDSALYFCASRSRLAGGGGYHEQFFGPGTRLTVL.

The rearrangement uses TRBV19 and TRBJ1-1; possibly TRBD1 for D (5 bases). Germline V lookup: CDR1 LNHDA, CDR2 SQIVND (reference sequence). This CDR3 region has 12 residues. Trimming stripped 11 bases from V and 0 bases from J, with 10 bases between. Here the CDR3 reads CAARGLNTEAFF. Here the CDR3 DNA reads TGTGCCGCTAGGGGACTGAACACTGAAGCTTTCTTT.